Each of the 3 T cell receptor beta chains below was sequenced from the same sample in a study of shared clonotypes between healthy human individuals. Naive CD8 cells comprised CD45RO-negative, CCR7-positively selected cells, excluding terminally differentiated effector memory CD45RA+ cells. The table came from immunoSEQ multiplex PCR; TCRdb's copy has only in-frame clones and leaves some out. This sample has about 2 million clones; approximately 95% occur once, and the top ten carry roughly 1.1%. The specimen was naive CD8+ T cells sorted from blood. These receptors originate from a man between 18 and 35 years old in good health.

This clone is a singleton in its sample. The gene calls are TRBV20-1 and TRBJ2-1, with unresolved D. This CDR3 spans 9 amino acids. CDR1 is DFQATT and CDR2 is SNEGSKA in the germline V gene (reference sequence). With 4 bases removed from V and 9 bases from J, the gap between germline ends came to 4 bases. The CDR3 loop is CSAIFEQFF. The CDR3 DNA reads as TGCAGTGCTATTTTTGAGCAGTTCTTC.

This chain uses TRBV30 with TRBJ1-1, with unresolved D. V lost 3 bases, J lost 4 bases, and 12 bases lay in between. The germline V gene has CDR1 GTSNPN and CDR2 SVGIG (reference sequence). This CDR3 contains 13 residues. The CDR3 here is CAWSLLGSTEAFF. The CDR3 DNA follows: TGTGCCTGGAGCCTACTGGGGAGCACTGAAGCTTTCTTT.

The rearrangement links TRBV11-1 to TRBJ1-3; D remains unclear. The V end lost 2 bases, the J end lost 1 base, and 6 bases lay between the germline ends. The CDR3 has 14 amino acids. The germline V gene has CDR1 SGHAT and CDR2 FQDESV (reference sequence). The CDR3 sequence is CASSLTQSGNTIYF. For the CDR3, the DNA is TGTGCCAGCAGCTTAACACAGTCTGGAAACACCATATATTTT.